The rows below give T cell receptor beta chains drawn from one sample of a study of T-cell reconstitution after alpha-beta-depleted transplantation in children. TCRdb processed the PCR reads anew with MiXCR; each CDR3 protein has one entry. The repertoire holds under 140,000 distinct CDR3 sequences, with about 9.3% as singletons. The sample here was PBMCs from the stem cell graft donor, taken from the stem cell graft. These receptors were obtained from a human donor who donated a stem cell graft to a child with acute lymphoblastic leukemia. Both conserved end residues are part of each CDR3. The D gene is left open where the match is weak. A row's size may be missing; if present it is once, few, many or a size class.

>TRBV27|many|TRBD1|TRBJ2-7
CASSRDSRNYEQYF
TGTGCCAGCAGCCGGGACAGCCGGAACTACGAGCAGTACTTC
>TRBV20-1|many|TRBD2|TRBJ2-1
CSASWAGAGEQFF
TGCAGTGCTAGCTGGGCGGGAGCGGGTGAGCAGTTCTTC
>TRBV5-4|many|TRBD1|TRBJ1-2
CASSSSGGKYGYTF
TGTGCCAGCAGCTCCTCAGGGGGCAAGTATGGCTACACCTTC
>TRBV7-9|many|-|TRBJ2-3
CASSSSPLVTQYF
TGTGCCAGCAGCTCATCCCCCCTCGTTACGCAGTATTTT
>TRBV12-3/TRBV12-4|many|TRBD2|TRBJ2-1
CASSLSPQAGGYNEQFF
TGTGCCAGCAGTTTAAGCCCTCAAGCGGGAGGATACAATGAGCAGTTCTTC
>TRBV19|many|TRBD1|TRBJ2-7
CASSIGRWGRQGPSVYEQYF
TGTGCCAGTAGTATAGGGCGGTGGGGTAGACAGGGACCATCTGTCTACGAGCAGTACTTC
>TRBV6-6|many|TRBD2|TRBJ2-2
CASRPLAEGNTGELFF
TGTGCCAGCAGGCCACTAGCGGAGGGAAACACCGGGGAGCTGTTTTTT
>TRBV4-1|many|-|TRBJ2-7
CASSQASEQYF
TGCGCCAGCAGCCAAGCTTCCGAGCAGTACTTC
>TRBV12-3/TRBV12-4|many|-|TRBJ2-3
CASRGPLSTDTQYF
TGTGCCAGCCGAGGGCCTCTTAGCACAGATACGCAGTATTTT
>TRBV12-3/TRBV12-4|-|TRBD2|TRBJ2-3
CASSLFSSGKAGDTQYF
TGTGCCAGCAGTTTGTTCAGTAGCGGGAAGGCAGGAGATACGCAGTATTTT
>TRBV12-3/TRBV12-4|many|TRBD1|TRBJ1-6
CASSHGQGALSPLHF
TGTGCCAGCAGTCACGGACAGGGGGCACTATCACCCCTCCACTTT
>TRBV27|many|-|TRBJ1-3
CASSLTGVLSGNTIYF
TGTGCCAGCAGTTTGACAGGAGTTCTCTCTGGAAACACCATATATTTT
>TRBV4-3|many|-|TRBJ2-7
CASSPDPGGGYEQYF
TGCGCCAGCAGCCCAGACCCAGGCGGTGGGTACGAGCAGTACTTC
>TRBV7-3|many|TRBD2|TRBJ2-2
CASSFSTGRTSSNTGELFF
TGTGCCAGCAGCTTTTCCACCGGACGGACTAGTTCGAACACCGGGGAGCTGTTTTTT
>TRBV5-1|many|-|TRBJ1-1
CASSLQGIPLNTEAFF
TGCGCCAGCAGCCTGCAGGGAATTCCTTTGAACACTGAAGCTTTCTTT
>TRBV24-1|many|TRBD1|TRBJ2-1
CATSDHRGRPSYNEQFF
TGTGCCACCAGTGACCACAGGGGGCGGCCCTCCTACAATGAGCAGTTCTTC
>TRBV10-2|many|-|TRBJ1-6
CASSPTVGNSPLHF
TGCGCCAGCAGTCCGACAGTGGGGAATTCACCCCTCCACTTT
>TRBV21-1|-|-|TRBJ2-3
CASSTDKPWDTQYF
TGTGCCAGCAGCACAGACAAGCCCTGGGATACGCAGTATTTT
>TRBV10-3|-|TRBD1|TRBJ2-1
CATGTVRGDNEQFF
TGTGCCACCGGGACAGTTAGGGGTGACAATGAGCAGTTCTTC
>TRBV7-8|many|-|TRBJ1-1
CASSLSPGSDTEAFF
TGTGCCAGCAGCTTATCGCCGGGGTCGGACACTGAAGCTTTCTTT
>TRBV27|many|TRBD2|TRBJ2-7
CASSALAGGLHEQYF
TGTGCCAGCAGTGCATTAGCGGGAGGCCTGCACGAGCAGTACTTC
>TRBV14|many|TRBD2|TRBJ2-2
CASSFGTSVAQGELFF
TGTGCCAGCAGCTTCGGGACTAGCGTTGCTCAGGGGGAGCTGTTTTTT
>TRBV6-2/TRBV6-3|many|TRBD1|TRBJ2-2
CASRSTGGGELFF
TGTGCCAGCAGAAGTACAGGGGGCGGGGAGCTGTTTTTT
>TRBV3-1|many|TRBD2|TRBJ2-1
CASSPYTAGGNEQFF
TGTGCCAGCAGCCCCTATACGGCGGGGGGCAATGAGCAGTTCTTC
>TRBV27|many|-|TRBJ1-4
CASSGSVTTNEKLFF
TGTGCCAGCAGTGGGTCGGTTACAACTAATGAAAAACTGTTTTTT
>TRBV7-3|-|TRBD2|TRBJ2-7
CASSLLAGSSYEQYF
TGTGCCAGCAGCTTACTAGCGGGGAGCTCCTACGAGCAGTACTTC
>TRBV20-1|many|-|TRBJ1-2
CSAYLNYGYTF
TGCAGTGCGTATTTGAACTATGGCTACACCTTC
>TRBV11-2|-|-|TRBJ1-1
CASSAPLGPMNTEAFF
TGTGCCAGCAGCGCACCCCTGGGACCAATGAACACTGAAGCTTTCTTT
>TRBV28|many|TRBD1|TRBJ1-1
CASSFAQHRTGNTEAFF
TGTGCCAGCAGTTTCGCCCAACACAGGACAGGGAACACTGAAGCTTTCTTT
>TRBV5-1|many|TRBD2|TRBJ2-1
CASSSGLAGVNEQFF
TGCGCCAGCAGCTCTGGACTAGCGGGGGTCAATGAGCAGTTCTTC
>TRBV12-3/TRBV12-4|many|-|TRBJ2-3
CASTKDSASTDTQYF
TGTGCCAGCACCAAGGACAGTGCCTCCACAGATACGCAGTATTTT
>TRBV29-1|many|-|TRBJ1-1
CSVERGAQNTEAFF
TGCAGCGTTGAAAGGGGGGCTCAGAACACTGAAGCTTTCTTT
>TRBV5-1|many|-|TRBJ1-1
CASSPRDLAGNTEAFF
TGCGCCAGCAGCCCCCGGGACCTTGCGGGAAACACTGAAGCTTTCTTT
>TRBV5-5|many|-|TRBJ2-3
CASSLGGTQYF
TGTGCCAGCAGCTTGGGCGGTACGCAGTATTTT
>TRBV19|few|-|TRBJ1-5
CASELQGNSNQPQHF
TGTGCCAGCGAACTTCAGGGGAATAGCAATCAGCCCCAGCATTTT
>TRBV7-8|many|-|TRBJ2-7
CASGSRRSYEQYF
TGTGCCAGCGGGTCCCGACGCTCCTACGAGCAGTACTTC
>TRBV27|many|-|TRBJ1-2
CASSSYGGAHGYTF
TGTGCCAGCAGTTCCTATGGGGGGGCACATGGCTACACCTTC
>TRBV7-9|many|TRBD2|TRBJ2-1
CASSLDEGFGRAEDNEQFF
TGTGCCAGCAGCTTAGACGAAGGATTTGGGAGGGCCGAAGACAATGAGCAGTTCTTC
>TRBV10-2|many|-|TRBJ2-5
CASSESGLTETQYF
TGCGCCAGCAGTGAGTCAGGCTTGACAGAGACCCAGTACTTC
>TRBV7-2|many|-|TRBJ2-5
CASSFSGQGETQYF
TGTGCCAGCAGCTTTAGTGGGCAGGGGGAGACCCAGTACTTC
>TRBV29-1|many|TRBD2|TRBJ2-7
CSVVAGAYEQYF
TGCAGCGTTGTAGCGGGAGCCTACGAGCAGTACTTC
>TRBV14|many|TRBD2|TRBJ2-1
CASSLRTSGSNEQFF
TGTGCCAGCAGCCTTAGGACTAGCGGGAGCAATGAGCAGTTCTTC